This paragraph covers one T cell receptor (beta chain) sequence. Germline-derived CDR1 and CDR2 are MGHRA and YSYEKL. The CDR3 runs 13 residues. V was cut by 4 bases and J by 2 bases, with 7 bases left in between. This specimen comes from a study of blood T cell repertoires in COVID-19. As for the study in general: COVID-19 samples from acute and convalescent phases originated in the United States, Italy and Spain. PBMCs, B-cell-depleted T cells, or T cells provided the cDNA or gDNA that made up the material.

Methods used by the authors: Reference gene primer amplification gave nucleated cell count estimates. Sequencing used immunoSEQ multiplex PCR; TCRdb keeps in-frame clones, though not all of them. V, J and clone size reflect that table, while D and trimming were determined from the DNA. The sample holds more than 90,000 clones; about 83% are singletons and the top ten take about 16%. Seattle patients were enrolled while actively infected and followed longitudinally. This chain joins TRBV4-1 and TRBJ2-3; D call uncertain. The source is a woman between 55 and 75 years old with COVID-19, enrolled during active disease. The sequenced sample was peripheral blood. The CDR3 DNA sequence: TGCGCCAGCAGCCCCCCACTCACAGATACGCAGTATTTT. Translating it yields CASSPPLTDTQYF.